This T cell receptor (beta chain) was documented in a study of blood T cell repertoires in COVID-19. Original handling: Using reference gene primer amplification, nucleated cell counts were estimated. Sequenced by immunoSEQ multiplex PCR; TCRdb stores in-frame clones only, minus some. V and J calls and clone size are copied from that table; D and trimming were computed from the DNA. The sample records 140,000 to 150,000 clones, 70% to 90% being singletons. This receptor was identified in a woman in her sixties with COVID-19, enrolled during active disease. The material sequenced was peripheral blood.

The CDR3 DNA follows: TGTGCCAGCTCACTCCGGGTCTCCGATTCACCCCTCCACTTT. Translated, it gives CASSLRVSDSPLHF. V usage is TRBV18 and J usage is TRBJ1-6; D is ambiguous. The CDR3 runs to 14 residues. Deletions cut 4 bases from V and 8 bases from J, with 12 bases between. Germline CDR1 reads KGHSH; CDR2 reads LQKENI.